This TCR beta chain emerged from a study of regulatory T cells in long-lasting Graves disease. Study outcomes and limitations: Patients with persistent Graves' had lower TCR diversity than newly diagnosed patients. Repertoires from persistent disease leaned toward TRBV28, TRBJ1-2 and TRBJ2-5. Public clonotype sharing was higher in persistent than newly diagnosed patients.

The time point is: newly diagnosed GD, antithyroid drugs for less than 3 months. RNA from PBMCs was the source of the TCR library. V lost 5 bases, J lost 0 bases, and 11 bases lay in between. The CDR3 totals 15 residues. Germline V gives CDR1 SEHNR, CDR2 FQNEAQ (reference sequence). Points on this clonotype: Its antigen is unidentified.

To make TCR beta libraries, researchers used iRepertoire HTBI primers and Arm-PCR of CDR3 regions. TCRdb re-called the multiplex PCR reads through MiXCR, storing one row per CDR3 protein. The table has 400,000 to 500,000 distinct CDR3 sequences, roughly 15% seen once. The same data also went into a second study, on T cells in Graves' hyperthyroidism and ophthalmopathy. Per that paper: The HTBI primer set served for first-round RT-PCR of the TCR CDR3.

Material: peripheral blood mononuclear cells (PBMCs), obtained at new diagnosis, from a patient treated with antithyroid drugs. This sequence was found in a woman aged 40 to 55 with Graves disease. The rearrangement uses TRBV7-9 and TRBJ1-5, with D unclear. CDR3 in amino acids: CASSADGDSNQPQHF. In nucleotides, the CDR3 is TGTGCCAGCAGCGCCGACGGGGATAGCAATCAGCCCCAGCATTTT. Based on the CDR3 plus reference TRBV7-9 and TRBJ1-5, the full variable domain is DTGVSQNPRHKITKRGQNVTFRCDPISEHNRLYWYRQTLGQGPEFLTYFQNEAQLEKSRLLSDRFSAERPKGSFSTLEIQRTEQGDSAMYLCASSADGDSNQPQHFGDGTRLSIL.